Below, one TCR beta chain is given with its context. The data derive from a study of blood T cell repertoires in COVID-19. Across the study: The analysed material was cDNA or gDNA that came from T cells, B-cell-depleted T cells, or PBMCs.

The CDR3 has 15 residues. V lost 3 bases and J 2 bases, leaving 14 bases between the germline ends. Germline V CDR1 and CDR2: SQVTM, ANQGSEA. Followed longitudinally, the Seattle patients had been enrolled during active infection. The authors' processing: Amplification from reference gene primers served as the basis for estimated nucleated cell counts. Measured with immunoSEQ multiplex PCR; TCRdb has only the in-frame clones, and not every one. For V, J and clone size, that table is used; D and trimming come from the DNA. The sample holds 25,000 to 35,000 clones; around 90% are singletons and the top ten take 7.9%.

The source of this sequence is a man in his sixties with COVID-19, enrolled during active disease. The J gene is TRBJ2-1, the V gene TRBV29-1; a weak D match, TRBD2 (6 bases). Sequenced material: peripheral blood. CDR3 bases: TGCAGCGTTGATTTCGGGGGAGTCCCCTACAATGAGCAGTTCTTC. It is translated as CSVDFGGVPYNEQFF.